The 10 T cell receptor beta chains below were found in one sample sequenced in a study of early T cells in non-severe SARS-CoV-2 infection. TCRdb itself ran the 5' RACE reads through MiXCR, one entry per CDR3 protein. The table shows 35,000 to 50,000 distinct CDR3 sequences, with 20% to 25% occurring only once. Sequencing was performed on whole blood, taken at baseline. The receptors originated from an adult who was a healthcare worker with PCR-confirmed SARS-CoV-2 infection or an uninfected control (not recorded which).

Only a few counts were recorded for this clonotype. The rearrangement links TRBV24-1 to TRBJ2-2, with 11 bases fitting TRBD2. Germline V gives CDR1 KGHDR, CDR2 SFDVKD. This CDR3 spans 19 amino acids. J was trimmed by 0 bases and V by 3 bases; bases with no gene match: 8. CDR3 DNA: TGTGCCACCAGTGATCCCACTAGCGGGGGACTTTCGAACACCGGGGAGCTGTTTTTT. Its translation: CATSDPTSGGLSNTGELFF.

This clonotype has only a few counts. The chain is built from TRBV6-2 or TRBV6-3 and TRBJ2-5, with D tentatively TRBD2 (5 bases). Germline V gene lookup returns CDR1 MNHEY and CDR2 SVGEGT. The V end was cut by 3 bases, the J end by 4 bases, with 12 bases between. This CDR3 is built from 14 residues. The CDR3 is CASSYLAPRETQYF. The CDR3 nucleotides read TGTGCCAGCAGTTATCTAGCCCCGCGAGAGACCCAGTACTTC.

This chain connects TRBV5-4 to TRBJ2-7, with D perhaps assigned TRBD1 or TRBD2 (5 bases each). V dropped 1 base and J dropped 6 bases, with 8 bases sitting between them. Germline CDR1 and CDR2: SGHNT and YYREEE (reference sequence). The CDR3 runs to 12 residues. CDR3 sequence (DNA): TGTGCCAGCAGCTTGAGAGGGACCGAGCAGTACTTC. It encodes CASSLRGTEQYF.

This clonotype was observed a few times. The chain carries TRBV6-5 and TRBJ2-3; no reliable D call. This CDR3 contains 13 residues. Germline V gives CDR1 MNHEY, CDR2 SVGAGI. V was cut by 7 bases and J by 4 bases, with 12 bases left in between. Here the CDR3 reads CASKGPIADTQYF. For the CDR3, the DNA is TGTGCCAGCAAAGGCCCAATAGCAGATACGCAGTATTTT.

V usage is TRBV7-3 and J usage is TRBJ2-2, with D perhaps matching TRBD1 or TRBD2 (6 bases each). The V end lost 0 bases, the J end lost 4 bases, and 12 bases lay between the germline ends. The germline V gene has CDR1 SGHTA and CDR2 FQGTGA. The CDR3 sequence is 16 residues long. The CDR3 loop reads CASSLTGGYSTGELFF. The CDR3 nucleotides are TGTGCCAGCAGCTTAACGGGGGGCTACAGCACCGGGGAGCTGTTTTTT.

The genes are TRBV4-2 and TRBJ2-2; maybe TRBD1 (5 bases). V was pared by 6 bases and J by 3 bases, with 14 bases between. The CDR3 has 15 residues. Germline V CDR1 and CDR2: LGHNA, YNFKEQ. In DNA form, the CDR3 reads TGTGCCAGCAGACACACGGCCAGGGACACCGGGGAGCTGTTTTTT. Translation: CASRHTARDTGELFF.

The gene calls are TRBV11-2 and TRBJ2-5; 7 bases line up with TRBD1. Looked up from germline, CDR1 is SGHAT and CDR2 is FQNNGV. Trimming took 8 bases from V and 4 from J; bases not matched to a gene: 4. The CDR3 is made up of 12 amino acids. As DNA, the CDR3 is TGTGCCAGCCGACAGGGACGAGAGACCCAGTACTTC. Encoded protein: CASRQGRETQYF. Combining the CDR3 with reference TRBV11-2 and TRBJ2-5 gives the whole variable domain EAGVAQSPRYKIIEKRQSVAFWCNPISGHATLYWYQQILGQGPKLLIQFQNNGVVDDSQLPKDRFSAERLKGVDSTLKIQPAKLEDSAVYLCASRQGRETQYFGPGTRLLVL.

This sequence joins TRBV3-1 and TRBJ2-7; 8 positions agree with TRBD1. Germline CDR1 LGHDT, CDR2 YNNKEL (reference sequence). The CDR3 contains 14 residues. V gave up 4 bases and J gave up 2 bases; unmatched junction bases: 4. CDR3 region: CASSPGQATYEQYF. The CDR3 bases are TGTGCCAGCAGCCCGGGACAGGCAACCTACGAGCAGTACTTC.

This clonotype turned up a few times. In nucleotides, the CDR3 is TGTGCCAGCAGTTTAGTGACGGGTTACGGGGCCAACGTCCTGACTTTC. It encodes CASSLVTGYGANVLTF. This chain connects TRBV12-3 or TRBV12-4 to TRBJ2-6; no reliable D call. The CDR3 is 16 amino acids. The V and J ends lost 1 base and 4 bases respectively, with 11 bases between them.

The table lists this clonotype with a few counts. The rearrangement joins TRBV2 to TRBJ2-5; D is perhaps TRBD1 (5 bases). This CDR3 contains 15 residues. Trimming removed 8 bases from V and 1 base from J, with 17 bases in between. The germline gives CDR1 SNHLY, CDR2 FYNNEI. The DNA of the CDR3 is TGTGCCAGCGCGGTGACGGCAGGGTCCCAAGAGACCCAGTACTTC. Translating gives CASAVTAGSQETQYF.